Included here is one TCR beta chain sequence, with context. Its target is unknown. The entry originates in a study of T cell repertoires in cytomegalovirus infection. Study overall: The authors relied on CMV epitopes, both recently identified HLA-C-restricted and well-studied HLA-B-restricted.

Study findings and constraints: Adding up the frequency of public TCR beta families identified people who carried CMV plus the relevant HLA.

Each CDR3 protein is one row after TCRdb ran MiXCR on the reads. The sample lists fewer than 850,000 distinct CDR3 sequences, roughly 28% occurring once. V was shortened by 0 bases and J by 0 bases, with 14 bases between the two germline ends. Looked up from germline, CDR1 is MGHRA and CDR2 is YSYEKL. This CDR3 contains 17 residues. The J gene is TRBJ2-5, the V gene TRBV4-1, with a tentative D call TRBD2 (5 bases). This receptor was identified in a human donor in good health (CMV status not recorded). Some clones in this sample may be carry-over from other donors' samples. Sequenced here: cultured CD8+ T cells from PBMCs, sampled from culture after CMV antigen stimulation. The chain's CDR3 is CASSQDRGSAHQETQYF. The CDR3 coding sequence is TGCGCCAGCAGCCAAGATCGGGGTAGCGCTCACCAAGAGACCCAGTACTTC.